This is a list of T cell receptor beta chains from one sample in a study of long-term antiretroviral therapy in people with HIV. The data were produced by immunoSEQ multiplex PCR, yet TCRdb's version contains in-frame clones alone and is incomplete. The sample yields roughly 29,000 clones, roughly 95% seen once. The sequences come from unsorted PBMCs, collected around 6 years after starting antiretroviral therapy. These receptors originate from a man aged 25-45 years with HIV. The CDR3 runs from the conserved cysteine through the conserved F or W. D genes are given only for firm matches. Some rows mark clone size as missing; the rest say once, few, many or name a class of expanded clone.

>TRBJ2-7|.|TRBV21-1|.
TGTGCCAGCAGCACCTCACCCGTAACTAGCGGGGGTACCTCCTACGAGCAGTACTTC
CASSTSPVTSGGTSYEQYF
>TRBJ2-6|.|TRBV5-6|TRBD1
TGTGCCAGCAGCTTTAAAACAGGGGTTGCTTTGGGGGCCAACGTCCTGACTTTC
CASSFKTGVALGANVLTF
>TRBJ1-1|.|TRBV7-2|.
TGTGCCAGCAGCTTAGACGTTGAAGCTTTCTTT
CASSLDVEAFF
>TRBJ2-1|once|TRBV29-1|.
TGCAGCGTTGAAGGACTCTCTACCAATGAGCAGTTCTTC
CSVEGLSTNEQFF
>TRBJ2-7|.|TRBV5-1|.
TGCGCCAGCAGCTTGGCCCCGAGACAGACCCTCGGCGAGCAGTACTTC
CASSLAPRQTLGEQYF
>TRBJ1-5|.|TRBV28|.
TGTGCCAGCAGTTTATCGCCCTTACGGCTCCGCAATCAGCCCCAGCATTTT
CASSLSPLRLRNQPQHF
>TRBJ2-1|.|TRBV5-1|.
TGCGCCAGCAGCTCTCAGGCAGGGAACTCCTACAATGAGCAGTTCTTC
CASSSQAGNSYNEQFF
>TRBJ1-2|.|TRBV27|.
TGTGCCAGCAGTTTAGTTTGGGGTTCTGGCTACACCTTC
CASSLVWGSGYTF
>TRBJ2-1|.|TRBV27|TRBD2
TGTGCCAGCAGTCCTAGAGCGGGAACCTCCTACAATGAGCAGTTCTTC
CASSPRAGTSYNEQFF
>TRBJ1-1|.|TRBV30|.
TGTGCCTGGGGAAGGGTGGGCACTGAAGCTTTCTTT
CAWGRVGTEAFF
>TRBJ1-5|once|TRBV19|.
TGTGCCAGTAGCCCAACAGGGCATCAGCCCCAGCATTTT
CASSPTGHQPQHF
>TRBJ1-1|.|TRBV29-1|.
TGCAGCGTTTTGGGCAGGGGAGGCACTGAAGCTTTCTTT
CSVLGRGGTEAFF
>TRBJ2-7|.|TRBV28|.
TGTGCCAGTCCCCCCCCGCAGGGTCCCTACGAGCAGTACTTC
CASPPPQGPYEQYF
>TRBJ2-7|.|TRBV11-2|.
TGTGCCAGCAGCTTTAGCGCCAACGAGCAGTACTTC
CASSFSANEQYF
>TRBJ2-7|.|TRBV6-6|TRBD2
TGTGCCAGCAGTTGGCTAGCGGGAGGGACCTACGAGCAGTACTTC
CASSWLAGGTYEQYF
>TRBJ2-7|.|TRBV7-7|TRBD2
TGTGCTAGCAGCTCGCCGGGACTAGCGGCCCGGGTCTACGAGCAGTACTTC
CASSSPGLAARVYEQYF
>TRBJ1-2|.|TRBV4-3|.
TGCGCCAGCAGCCAAGTGACATACAGGGAGTACACCTTC
CASSQVTYREYTF
>TRBJ2-3|.|TRBV15|TRBD2
TGTGCCACCAGCCACGGGACTAGCGGGGGGGCAGATACGCAGTATTTT
CATSHGTSGGADTQYF
>TRBJ2-2|.|TRBV5-1|.
TGCGCCAGCAGCTTGGTACAGGGTGGCACCGGGGAGCTGTTTTTT
CASSLVQGGTGELFF
>TRBJ1-5|few|TRBV28|.
TGTGCCAGCAGTTCTCATCAGGGTGACTATAGCAATCAGCCCCAGCATTTT
CASSSHQGDYSNQPQHF
>TRBJ2-7|few|TRBV5-5|.
TGTGCCAGCAGCTTGGGAGGGGTTTCATACGAGCAGTACTTC
CASSLGGVSYEQYF
>TRBJ2-7|.|TRBV6-1|.
TGTGCCAGCAGTGAACGAGGTGATTCCTCAGAACAGTACTTC
CASSERGDSSEQYF
>TRBJ2-3|.|TRBV6-1|TRBD2
TGTGCCAGCCTGGGACTAGCGGGAAACCCAGATACGCAGTATTTT
CASLGLAGNPDTQYF
>TRBJ2-7|.|TRBV23-1|.
TGCGCCAGCAGTCCTCACTACGAGCAGTACTTC
CASSPHYEQYF
>TRBJ2-5|.|TRBV7-2|.
TGTGCCAGCAGCTTCAAGGCTCTCGGGACCCAAGAGACCCAGTACTTC
CASSFKALGTQETQYF
>TRBJ1-1|.|TRBV20-1|.
TGCAGTGGGCTAGGGAACACTGAAGCTTTCTTT
CSGLGNTEAFF
>TRBJ2-3|.|TRBV11-2|.
TGTGCCAGCAGCTTAGTCGGGTTTATAGGAACAGATACGCAGTATTTT
CASSLVGFIGTDTQYF
>TRBJ2-3|.|TRBV5-4|.
TGTGCCAGCAGCTTGGGGCTAGCGTCAGATACGCAGTATTTT
CASSLGLASDTQYF
>TRBJ1-3|.|TRBV18|TRBD1
TGTGCCAGCTCACCAATCGGGAAGGGGGCCTTCTCTGGAAACACCATATATTTT
CASSPIGKGAFSGNTIYF
>TRBJ1-2|.|TRBV9|.
TGTGCCAGCAGCGTAGGTCTTGATGGCTACACCTTC
CASSVGLDGYTF
>TRBJ1-6|.|TRBV6-6|.
TGTGCCAGCAGTTACATGCAGCTCGATAATTCACCCCTCCACTTT
CASSYMQLDNSPLHF
>TRBJ1-1|.|TRBV6-6|.
TGTGCCAGCAGTCCGGGGGAGGGCAGAGTGAACACTGAAGCTTTCTTT
CASSPGEGRVNTEAFF
>TRBJ1-1|.|TRBV10-1|.
TGCGCCAGCAGTGAGTCCGTGGGGCAGCCCAACACTGAAGCTTTCTTT
CASSESVGQPNTEAFF
>TRBJ2-2|.|TRBV4-1|.
TGCGCCAGCAGGGGGCGGGGCCCAGGCACCGGGGAGCTGTTTTTT
CASRGRGPGTGELFF
>TRBJ2-1|.|TRBV18|.
TGTGCCAGCTCACCTGGACCTTACAATGAGCAGTTCTTC
CASSPGPYNEQFF
>TRBJ2-1|.|TRBV30|TRBD2
TGTGCCTGGAGGGGAGCGGGGGGGCCATCTGAGCAGTTCTTC
CAWRGAGGPSEQFF
>TRBJ1-4|.|TRBV9|TRBD1
TGTGCCAGCAGCGCCGAGGGACAGCAGAATGAAAAACTGTTTTTT
CASSAEGQQNEKLFF
>TRBJ2-3|.|TRBV27|TRBD1
TGTGCCAGCAGTCCGGGACAGTCTAGCACAGATACGCAGTATTTT
CASSPGQSSTDTQYF
>TRBJ2-2|.|TRBV19|TRBD2
TGTGCCAGTAGTATAGATCCGGGGAGGGCGAACACCGGGGAGCTGTTTTTT
CASSIDPGRANTGELFF
>TRBJ1-2|.|TRBV5-1|TRBD1
TGCGCCAGCAGCCCCGGAGACAGGGAGGTCTATGGCTACACCTTC
CASSPGDREVYGYTF
>TRBJ2-1|.|TRBV7-3|.
TGTGCCAGCAGCCCTTCCTTAATCGGAGGGTACAATGAGCAGTTCTTC
CASSPSLIGGYNEQFF
>TRBJ2-5|.|TRBV9|TRBD1
TGTGCCAGCAGCGGACAGGGCACTCTACAAGAGACCCAGTACTTC
CASSGQGTLQETQYF
>TRBJ2-1|.|TRBV11-3|TRBD2
TGTGCCAGCAGGCGGGGGGGATTAAGGAATGAGCAGTTCTTC
CASRRGGLRNEQFF
>TRBJ2-5|.|TRBV30|TRBD2
TGTGCCGCCTACGGGGGGGGGCAAGAGACCCAGTACTTC
CAAYGGGQETQYF
>TRBJ1-1|.|TRBV6-5|TRBD1
TGTGCCAGCAGCCCGCCGACAGGGAGTGACACTGAAGCTTTCTTT
CASSPPTGSDTEAFF
>TRBJ2-1|.|TRBV4-3|TRBD2
TGCGCCAGCAGCCAAGGACTAGCGGGAGGGCCAGATGAGCAGTTCTTC
CASSQGLAGGPDEQFF
>TRBJ1-4|.|TRBV7-9|.
TGTGCCAGCAGCGCCGACACCGATGGGAATGAAAAACTGTTTTTT
CASSADTDGNEKLFF